One sample yielded the 14 T cell receptor beta chains listed below, sequenced in a study of T cell changes during pregnancy in multiple sclerosis. The data were produced by immunoSEQ multiplex PCR, yet TCRdb's version contains in-frame clones alone and is incomplete. The profile covers roughly 90,000 clones, with 91% appearing a single time and 1.5% to 2% taken by the ten largest. Material: peripheral blood, obtained in the first trimester of pregnancy. The source of these receptors is a female donor in good health, enrolled as a control in a pregnancy study.

This chain connects TRBV11-2 to TRBJ2-7, with D unresolved. In germline, CDR1 is SGHAT, CDR2 FQNNGV. The germline V and J ends were trimmed by 3 bases and 0 bases, with 6 bases remaining between them. The CDR3 has 13 amino acids. In DNA, the CDR3 is TGTGCCAGCAGCTTCTCTGTCTCCTACGAGCAGTACTTC. Its protein product is CASSFSVSYEQYF. The entire variable domain, with the rest obtained from reference TRBV11-2 and TRBJ2-7, is as follows: EAGVAQSPRYKIIEKRQSVAFWCNPISGHATLYWYQQILGQGPKLLIQFQNNGVVDDSQLPKDRFSAERLKGVDSTLKIQPAKLEDSAVYLCASSFSVSYEQYFGPGTRLTVT.

This clone was seen a few times. The V gene is TRBV29-1, the J gene TRBJ1-5, with unresolved D. Germline V gene sequence: CDR1 SQVTM, CDR2 ANQGSEA. The CDR3 has 13 residues. V lost 4 bases, J lost 4 bases, and 11 bases lay in between. The CDR3 loop reads CSVAGGSNQPQHF. CDR3 in DNA: TGCAGCGTTGCAGGAGGGTCGAATCAGCCCCAGCATTTT.

This clone is a singleton in its sample. The V gene is TRBV9, the J gene TRBJ1-1; no definite D call. CDR1 and CDR2 from the germline V gene are SGDLS and YYNGEE. The CDR3 runs 17 residues. The V end lost 4 bases, the J end lost 0 bases, and 19 bases lay between the germline ends. The CDR3 here is CASSSRDDLTLNTEAFF. CDR3 nucleotide sequence: TGTGCCAGCAGCTCCCGGGATGACCTAACCTTGAACACTGAAGCTTTCTTT.

This sequence joins TRBV5-8 and TRBJ2-2; 7 bases agree with TRBD1. The CDR3 contains 17 residues. Looked up from germline, CDR1 is SGHTS and CDR2 is YDEGEE. V gave up 4 bases and J gave up 5 bases; unmatched junction bases: 14. CDR3 region: CASSPLKGAKGTGELFF. In DNA, the CDR3 is TGTGCCAGCAGCCCTTTGAAGGGGGCGAAGGGGACCGGGGAGCTGTTTTTT.

V and J are TRBV7-2 and TRBJ1-4; D might be TRBD1 (6 bases). Trimming removed 5 bases from V and 14 bases from J, with 15 bases in between. The CDR3 spans 12 residues. Germline CDR1 is SGHTA and CDR2 is FQGNSA. In nucleotides, the CDR3 is TGTGCCAGCAGCCCAGGGACACGCCAGCTGTTTTTT. This sequence encodes CASSPGTRQLFF.

V gene TRBV10-1 combines with J gene TRBJ2-3; 7 nucleotides align to TRBD2. The V segment lost 0 bases and the J segment 2 bases; nucleotides outside the gene matches: 8. Per the germline V gene, CDR1 is WNHNN and CDR2 is SYGVQD (reference sequence). The CDR3 runs 17 residues. CDR3 in DNA: TGCGCCAGCAGTGAGTCGCCGACTAGCCCGGCCACAGATACGCAGTATTTT. Translation: CASSESPTSPATDTQYF.

This clone was observed a handful of times. The V call is TRBV5-4, the J call TRBJ2-7; tentatively, D is TRBD1 (5 bases). Germline V CDR1 and CDR2: SGHNT, YYREEE (reference sequence). Between the trimmed V and J ends, which lost 4 bases and 4 bases, there was a span of 18 bases. The length of the CDR3 is 15 residues. CDR3: CASSPTTAWGYEQYF. The DNA of the CDR3 is TGTGCCAGCAGCCCAACGACAGCTTGGGGATACGAGCAGTACTTC.

This chain uses TRBV4-3 with TRBJ1-5; D uncertain. Germline V gene sequence: CDR1 LGHNA, CDR2 YSLEER. The CDR3 is made up of 14 amino acids. Trimming cost V 0 bases and J 7 bases, with 10 bases left between them. The DNA for the CDR3 is TGCGCCAGCAGCCAAGACCCTCGGGGACAGCCCCAGCATTTT. Translation gives CASSQDPRGQPQHF.

The chain uses TRBV9 and TRBJ2-1; TRBD2 is a possible D gene (7 bases). The CDR3 extends over 14 amino acids. Per the germline V gene, CDR1 is SGDLS and CDR2 is YYNGEE. Trimming took off 4 bases at V and 7 bases at J, with 15 bases between the two ends. The CDR3 is CASSPGGLWNEQFF. The CDR3 nucleotides are TGTGCCAGCAGCCCGGGGGGCCTCTGGAATGAGCAGTTCTTC.

This clone was detected once. V gene TRBV6-5 combines with J gene TRBJ2-3; the match to TRBD1 covers 9 bases. The germline CDR1 and CDR2 sequences are MNHEY and SVGAGI. The V gene end was trimmed by 5 bases and the J gene end by 3 bases; junction bases not matched to a gene: 6. The CDR3 totals 15 residues. The CDR3 loop reads CASSRGQGRTDTQYF. The CDR3 DNA follows: TGTGCCAGCAGTCGAGGACAGGGGAGGACAGATACGCAGTATTTT.

This sequence joins TRBV11-2 and TRBJ1-3; D unresolved. CDR3 length equals 14 residues. The germline V gene has CDR1 SGHAT and CDR2 FQNNGV. Trimming stripped 5 bases from V and 4 bases from J, with 12 bases between. The CDR3 reads CASSQAGVGNTIYF. In DNA, the CDR3 is TGTGCCAGCAGCCAGGCGGGCGTCGGAAACACCATATATTTT.

The rearrangement links TRBV14 to TRBJ2-7, with a weak D call TRBD2 (6 bases). Germline-derived CDR1 and CDR2 are SGHDN and FVKESK. Between the trimmed V and J ends, which lost 3 bases and 4 bases, there was a span of 25 bases. The CDR3 runs to 18 residues. This chain's CDR3 is CASSHFRGAQQGGYEQYF. CDR3 DNA sequence: TGTGCCAGCAGCCATTTCCGCGGGGCTCAGCAAGGAGGGTACGAGCAGTACTTC.

This chain uses TRBV29-1 with TRBJ1-5; 7 bases map to TRBD1. Germline V lookup: CDR1 SQVTM, CDR2 ANQGSEA. CDR3 size: 14 residues. The junction had 9 bases not matched to a gene; V was cut back by 5 bases and J by 5 bases. The CDR3, as DNA: TGCAGCGTTTCCGAGGGGGCAACTTATCAGCCCCAGCATTTT. Encoded protein: CSVSEGATYQPQHF. Based on the CDR3 plus reference TRBV29-1 and TRBJ1-5, the full variable domain is SAVISQKPSRDICQRGTSLTIQCQVDSQVTMMFWYRQQPGQSLTLIATANQGSEATYESGFVIDKFPISRPNLTFSTLTVSNMSPEDSSIYLCSVSEGATYQPQHFGDGTRLSIL.

With regard to this clone: An end of the junction does not agree with germline; a read error may underlie this. The chain is built from TRBV7-8 and TRBJ2-3; maybe TRBD2 (6 bases). The CDR3 covers 14 residues. Looked up from germline, CDR1 is SGHVS and CDR2 is FQNEAQ. CDR3 protein: CASSVADFVETQYF. CDR3 in DNA: TGTGCCAGCAGCGTAGCGGACTTTGTGGAAACGCAGTATTTT.